Listed below are T cell receptor beta chains from one sample, sequenced in a study of blood T cell repertoires in COVID-19. Measured with immunoSEQ multiplex PCR; TCRdb has only the in-frame clones, and not every one. The table includes 150,000 to 200,000 clones, 87% detected once. The material sequenced was peripheral blood. These receptors all stem from a human donor in a cohort sampled during active COVID-19. Both conserved end residues are part of each CDR3. D genes are given only for firm matches. Clone size is stated in some rows and not others, as once, few, many or a class when expanded.

v_call	j_call	clone_size	d_call	cdr3_aa	cdr3_nt
TRBV27	TRBJ2-3	-	TRBD1	CASSLYRGRGTDTQYF	TGTGCCAGCAGTTTGTACAGGGGAAGGGGGACAGATACGCAGTATTTT
TRBV5-1	TRBJ2-2	-	TRBD2	CASSLGLAGGFSNRFAGELFF	TGCGCCAGCAGCTTGGGGCTAGCGGGAGGCTTCAGTAACAGGTTCGCCGGGGAGCTGTTTTTT
TRBV7-2	TRBJ2-1	-	TRBD2	CASSKRTSGYNEQFF	TGTGCCAGCAGCAAACGGACTAGCGGGTACAATGAGCAGTTCTTC
TRBV5-8	TRBJ1-4	-	-	CASTIQVLGEKLFF	TGTGCCAGCACCATACAGGTTTTAGGTGAAAAACTGTTTTTT
TRBV9	TRBJ2-3	-	-	CASSVDIGARDTQYF	TGTGCCAGCAGCGTAGATATAGGGGCACGAGATACGCAGTATTTT
TRBV29-1	TRBJ2-7	-	TRBD2	CSVEEAGREQYF	TGCAGCGTTGAAGAAGCGGGAAGAGAGCAGTACTTC
TRBV2	TRBJ2-3	-	TRBD2	CASSWTGTSGTHTDTQYF	TGTGCCAGCAGTTGGACGGGGACTAGCGGGACGCACACAGATACGCAGTATTTT
TRBV7-2	TRBJ1-2	few	TRBD1	CASSRTGGYGYTF	TGTGCCAGCAGCAGGACAGGGGGATACGGCTACACCTTC
TRBV19	TRBJ2-3	-	TRBD2	CASSSGGTTLTDTQYF	TGTGCCAGTAGTAGTGGGGGGACTACCTTAACAGATACGCAGTATTTT
TRBV7-9	TRBJ2-7	-	-	CASSPGVSYEQYF	TGTGCCAGCAGCCCAGGGGTCTCCTACGAGCAGTACTTC
TRBV3-1/TRBV3-2	TRBJ2-3	many	TRBD2	CASSQDAGRDVTDTQYF	TGTGCCAGCAGCCAAGATGCGGGGAGGGACGTCACAGATACGCAGTATTTT
TRBV10-3	TRBJ2-7	-	TRBD2	CAISAVSGGSEQYF	TGTGCCATCAGTGCGGTCAGCGGGGGGAGCGAGCAGTACTTC
TRBV5-6	TRBJ2-7	-	TRBD2	CASSWRGLAASYEQYF	TGTGCCAGCAGCTGGAGGGGACTAGCGGCCTCCTACGAGCAGTACTTC
TRBV28	TRBJ1-2	-	TRBD1	CATATGGFGYTF	TGTGCCACCGCGACAGGGGGATTTGGCTACACCTTC
TRBV5-1	TRBJ2-3	-	TRBD2	CASMGLAGEPTDTQYF	TGCGCCAGCATGGGACTAGCGGGAGAGCCCACAGATACGCAGTATTTT
TRBV5-5	TRBJ1-1	-	-	CASSPSGPGPNTEAFF	TGTGCCAGCAGCCCGTCTGGACCAGGGCCGAACACTGAAGCTTTCTTT
TRBV5-8	TRBJ2-7	-	TRBD2	CASSFSSGPSSSYEQYF	TGTGCCAGCAGCTTTTCTAGCGGGCCATCCTCCTCCTACGAGCAGTACTTC
TRBV9	TRBJ1-1	-	-	CASSEEGRRSTEAFF	TGTGCCAGCAGCGAGGAGGGACGGAGAAGCACTGAAGCTTTCTTT
TRBV5-1	TRBJ2-7	few	-	CASSRDRSTYEQYF	TGCGCCAGCAGCCGTGACAGGAGTACCTACGAGCAGTACTTC
TRBV6-5	TRBJ1-5	-	-	CASSYSVGGNQPQHF	TGTGCCAGCAGTTACTCCGTGGGGGGGAATCAGCCCCAGCATTTT
TRBV9	TRBJ1-2	-	TRBD1	CASSSVRDSYGYTF	TGTGCCAGCAGCTCCGTCCGGGACAGCTATGGCTACACCTTC
TRBV7-8	TRBJ2-1	-	-	CASSLVSDEQFF	TGTGCCAGCAGCTTAGTTAGCGATGAGCAGTTCTTC
TRBV5-1	TRBJ2-7	-	-	CASSSAGRFYEQYF	TGCGCCAGCAGTTCGGCAGGGAGGTTCTACGAGCAGTACTTC
TRBV9	TRBJ2-7	-	TRBD2	CASSVGSSGRVNEQYF	TGTGCCAGCAGCGTAGGTTCTAGCGGGAGAGTCAACGAGCAGTACTTC
TRBV27	TRBJ1-3	-	-	CASSLLGTGNTIYF	TGTGCCAGCAGTTTACTCGGGACTGGAAACACCATATATTTT
TRBV7-4	TRBJ2-7	-	TRBD1	CASSKPTGYGEQYF	TGTGCCAGCAGCAAACCGACAGGGTATGGTGAGCAGTACTTC
TRBV15	TRBJ2-7	-	TRBD1	CATSVGQSYEQYF	TGTGCCACCAGCGTGGGACAGTCCTACGAGCAGTACTTC
TRBV5-1	TRBJ2-7	-	TRBD2	CASSRISGREDDEQYF	TGCGCCAGCTCTCGCATTAGCGGGAGGGAAGACGACGAGCAGTACTTC